Following are 30 T cell receptor beta chains from one sample sequenced in a study of blood T cell repertoires in COVID-19 (dated by TCRdb to 2020 to 2021). Library creation used the immunoSEQ multiplex PCR assay. TCRdb mirrors the immuneACCESS table, restricted to in-frame sequences. Some clones are absent from its copies; in checked studies, under half trace to an unresolved V gene, and the reason for the others is unknown. This sample is represented by hundreds of thousands of clones; approximately 85% of them were singletons. The ten most abundant clones make up around 9.8% of the sample. The material sequenced was PBMCs or T cells enriched from blood (not recorded which). These receptors were obtained from a woman in her forties or fifties with acute COVID-19.

V and J are TRBV30 and TRBJ2-2; TRBD1 matches 7 bases. Trimming took 4 bases from V and 4 from J; bases not matched to a gene: 9. The CDR3 loop spans 15 amino acids. Germline loops: CDR1 GTSNPN, CDR2 SVGIG (reference sequence). As DNA, the CDR3 is TGTGCCTGGACCTTTGCCGGGACAGCCACCGGGGAGCTGTTTTTT. This translates into CAWTFAGTATGELFF.

V is TRBV14 and J is TRBJ2-1; no reliable D call. Trimming took off 4 bases at V and 2 bases at J, with 9 bases between the two ends. CDR3 length: 14 amino acids. CDR1 is SGHDN and CDR2 is FVKESK in the germline V gene. The CDR3 reads CASSPRSTYNEQFF. The CDR3 bases are TGTGCCAGCAGCCCGAGGTCGACCTACAATGAGCAGTTCTTC.

The chain carries TRBV11-2 and TRBJ1-4, with D tentatively TRBD1 (5 bases). Trimming took off 6 bases at V and 5 bases at J, with 19 bases between the two ends. The CDR3 length is 16 residues. The germline CDR1 and CDR2 sequences are SGHAT and FQNNGV. The CDR3 spells CASRKGMGGKNEKLFF. The DNA for the CDR3 is TGTGCCAGCAGGAAGGGAATGGGGGGAAAAAATGAAAAACTGTTTTTT.

The chain recombines TRBV3-1 (or the pseudogene TRBV3-2) with TRBJ1-4; tentative D call: TRBD1 (5 bases). From germline, CDR1 is LGHDT and CDR2 YNNKEL (reference sequence). V lost 5 bases to trimming and J lost 7 bases, with 17 bases between them. The length of the CDR3 is 15 residues. The DNA of the CDR3 is TGTGCCAGCAGCGGGTGGACAACGATTGGTGAAAAACTGTTTTTT. This gives the protein CASSGWTTIGEKLFF.

This clone was counted a few times. The chain uses TRBV30 and TRBJ2-3; 8 bases align to TRBD1. V shed 4 bases, J shed 7 bases, and the junction held 10 bases outside the gene matches. Germline CDR1 reads GTSNPN; CDR2 reads SVGIG (reference sequence). The CDR3 length is 14 residues. The CDR3 reads CAWKRGQDMHTQYF. The CDR3 DNA is TGTGCCTGGAAAAGGGGACAGGATATGCATACGCAGTATTTT.

This clone was counted a few times. The chain carries TRBV19 and TRBJ2-1, with 9 nucleotides matching TRBD2. Looked up from germline, CDR1 is LNHDA and CDR2 is SQIVND (reference sequence). This CDR3 has 15 amino acids. The V segment lost 6 bases and the J segment 5 bases; nucleotides outside the gene matches: 8. This CDR3 reads CASRPSTSGNNEQFF. In DNA, the CDR3 is TGTGCCAGTAGACCGTCGACTAGCGGTAACAATGAGCAGTTCTTC.

The V and J genes are TRBV30 and TRBJ1-1; no clear D gene. The V end was cut by 0 bases, the J end by 1 base, with 6 bases between. Looked up from germline, CDR1 is GTSNPN and CDR2 is SVGIG (reference sequence). CDR3 length equals 13 residues. The CDR3 coding sequence is TGTGCCTGGAGTGTACATTCGAACACTGAAGCTTTCTTT. This translates into CAWSVHSNTEAFF.

The chain employs TRBV30 and TRBJ1-2; no clear D. The germline CDR1 and CDR2 sequences are GTSNPN and SVGIG (reference sequence). The CDR3 covers 14 residues. Trimming took 6 bases from V and 3 from J, leaving 17 bases between them. The CDR3 nucleotides read TGTGCCTGTTGCTATTTCTCGAGCGACTATGGCTACACCTTC. Amino acid sequence: CACCYFSSDYGYTF.

The chain is built from TRBV5-4 and TRBJ1-2; D might be TRBD1 (6 bases). V was cut by 4 bases and J by 3 bases, with 16 bases left in between. Germline CDR1 is SGHNT and CDR2 is YYREEE (reference sequence). The CDR3 extends over 15 amino acids. CDR3 protein: CASSPEQGGYYGYTF. DNA of the CDR3: TGTGCCAGCAGCCCCGAACAGGGTGGATACTATGGCTACACCTTC. The variable domain in full, with the rest retrieved from reference TRBV5-4 and TRBJ1-2, is ETGVTQSPTHLIKTRGQQVTLRCSSQSGHNTVSWYQQALGQGPQFIFQYYREEENGRGNFPPRFSGLQFPNYSSELNVNALELDDSALYLCASSPEQGGYYGYTFGSGTRLTVV.

The V gene is TRBV9, the J gene TRBJ1-3; no clear D gene. Looked up from germline, CDR1 is SGDLS and CDR2 is YYNGEE. This CDR3 has 15 residues. V dropped 0 bases and J dropped 4 bases, with 11 bases sitting between them. This chain's CDR3 is CASSVDWESGNTIYF. The CDR3 DNA sequence: TGTGCCAGCAGCGTAGATTGGGAGTCCGGAAACACCATATATTTT.

The chain couples TRBV5-8 to TRBJ2-7, with TRBD1 as a possible D gene (6 bases). The germline V gene has CDR1 SGHTS and CDR2 YDEGEE. The length of the CDR3 is 11 residues. The V and J ends lost 4 bases and 11 bases respectively, with 13 bases between them. CDR3 DNA sequence: TGTGCCAGCAGCCAGGACAGTGTTGAGTACTTC. Protein product: CASSQDSVEYF.

The table lists this clone with a count of one. The rearrangement links TRBV7-8 to TRBJ2-5; no definite D call. From germline, CDR1 is SGHVS and CDR2 FQNEAQ. This CDR3 spans 16 amino acids. V was trimmed by 1 base and J by 5 bases, leaving 17 bases between them. CDR3 amino acids: CASSLGPEQAGETQYF. The CDR3 nucleotides are TGTGCCAGCAGCTTAGGCCCCGAGCAGGCTGGGGAGACCCAGTACTTC.

The chain recombines TRBV5-4 with TRBJ1-3, with 9 positions matching TRBD1. V was clipped by 0 bases and J by 5 bases; unmatched bases: 6. The CDR3 spans 16 residues. CDR1 and CDR2 from the germline V gene are SGHNT and YYREEE (reference sequence). CDR3 in amino acids: CASSLGGQGGRNTIYF. In DNA, the CDR3 is TGTGCCAGCAGCTTGGGGGGACAGGGCGGCCGAAACACCATATATTTT.

The V call is TRBV11-2, the J call TRBJ1-4, with D uncertain. The CDR3 spans 16 residues. Germline CDR1 SGHAT, CDR2 FQNNGV. V was clipped by 2 bases and J by 8 bases, with 18 bases between them. The CDR3 sequence is CASSLSLTARGEKLFF. The CDR3, as DNA: TGTGCCAGCAGCTTATCCCTGACGGCGAGAGGGGAAAAACTGTTTTTT.

The chain has TRBV6-5 and TRBJ1-6; 8 bases map to TRBD1. The CDR3 sequence is 14 residues long. Per the germline V gene, CDR1 is MNHEY and CDR2 is SVGAGI. Trimming took 6 bases from V and 8 from J; bases not matched to a gene: 6. The chain's CDR3 is CASSKTGEDSPLHF. The CDR3 region has the DNA TGTGCCAGCAGCAAGACAGGGGAGGATTCACCCCTCCACTTT.

This chain uses TRBV5-1 with TRBJ1-1; 8 bases line up with TRBD1. J was trimmed by 5 bases and V by 4 bases; bases with no gene match: 7. Germline V lookup: CDR1 SGHRS, CDR2 YFSETQ. The CDR3 runs to 14 residues. This chain's CDR3 is CASSIGQGTTEAFF. In DNA, the CDR3 is TGCGCCAGCAGCATAGGACAGGGAACAACTGAAGCTTTCTTT.

This clone was observed a single time. The chain carries TRBV5-8 and TRBJ1-5, with 9 bases identical to TRBD1. V dropped 4 bases and J dropped 5; count of bases not matched to a gene: 4. The CDR3 consists of 14 residues. Germline values: CDR1 SGHTS, CDR2 YDEGEE. CDR3 DNA sequence: TGTGCCAGCAGCGGACAGGGGCCCGATCAGCCCCAGCATTTT. It yields the protein CASSGQGPDQPQHF. The whole variable domain, remainder taken from reference TRBV5-8 and TRBJ1-5, is EAGVTQSPTHLIKTRGQQATLRCSPISGHTSVYWYQQALGLGLQFLLWYDEGEERNRGNFPPRFSGRQFPNYSSELNVNALELEDSALYLCASSGQGPDQPQHFGDGTRLSIL.

As concerns this clone: The sample has other DNA sequences that encode this CDR3 too. The chain couples TRBV5-1 to TRBJ1-3, with TRBD1 matching over 7 bases. Germline V lookup: CDR1 SGHRS, CDR2 YFSETQ. The CDR3 is 16 residues long. Trimming at V came to 0 bases and at J to 0 bases, leaving 3 bases not matched to a gene. In DNA, the CDR3 is TGCGCCAGCAGCTTGGTCGCAGGGGGCTCTGGAAACACCATATATTTT. Protein product: CASSLVAGGSGNTIYF.

DNA for the CDR3: TGTGCCAGCAGTCCCGACAGGGGGGACCATAGCAATCAGCCCCAGCATTTT. It codes for CASSPDRGDHSNQPQHF. This rearrangement joins TRBV27 to TRBJ1-5, with 9 bases that match TRBD1. V gave up 5 bases and J gave up 0 bases; unmatched junction bases: 8. Germline CDR1 MNHEY, CDR2 SMNVEV (reference sequence). The CDR3 contains 17 residues.

The J gene is TRBJ2-1, the V gene TRBV11-2; possible D gene TRBD1, 6 bases. This CDR3 region has 13 residues. Germline assignment: CDR1 SGHAT and CDR2 FQNNGV. V was pared by 6 bases and J by 5 bases, with 11 bases between. CDR3 sequence (DNA): TGTGCCAGCAGTCCAACAGGGAACAATGAGCAGTTCTTC. Residues: CASSPTGNNEQFF. Filled out from reference TRBV11-2 and TRBJ2-1, the complete variable domain reads EAGVAQSPRYKIIEKRQSVAFWCNPISGHATLYWYQQILGQGPKLLIQFQNNGVVDDSQLPKDRFSAERLKGVDSTLKIQPAKLEDSAVYLCASSPTGNNEQFFGPGTRLTVL.

The J gene is TRBJ2-1, the V gene TRBV27, with 10 bases aligning to TRBD2. This CDR3 has 17 residues. Germline CDR1 reads MNHEY; CDR2 reads SMNVEV (reference sequence). V shed 2 bases, J shed 4 bases, and the junction held 8 bases outside the gene matches. CDR3 in amino acids: CASSLGPQRGGYNEQFF. CDR3 DNA: TGTGCCAGCAGTTTAGGACCCCAGCGGGGGGGATACAATGAGCAGTTCTTC.

The chain links TRBV19 to TRBJ1-2; 12 bases line up with TRBD1. This CDR3 comprises 15 residues. Germline CDR1 is LNHDA and CDR2 is SQIVND (reference sequence). V lost 7 bases, J lost 7 bases, and 10 bases stayed unmatched. The CDR3 is CASNGGQGARGGYTF. CDR3 bases: TGTGCCAGTAACGGGGGACAGGGGGCTCGAGGTGGCTACACCTTC.

In DNA form, the CDR3 reads TGTGCCAGCAGCCAAGAGGGTCATGTAGCTAGCAATCAGCCCCAGCATTTT. Its protein product is CASSQEGHVASNQPQHF. The chain couples TRBV4-2 to TRBJ1-5; D remains ambiguous. V lost 0 bases to trimming and J lost 0 bases, with 12 bases between them. This CDR3 has 17 residues. Germline CDR1 reads LGHNA; CDR2 reads YNFKEQ.

The V gene is TRBV3-1 (or the pseudogene TRBV3-2), the J gene TRBJ1-6; D is possibly TRBD1 (5 bases). The germline CDR1 and CDR2 sequences are LGHDT and YNNKEL (reference sequence). The CDR3 covers 14 residues. The germline V and J ends were trimmed by 5 bases and 6 bases, with 11 bases remaining between them. CDR3 coding DNA: TGTGCCAGCAGCTACCGGCAGGGTAATTCACCCCTCCACTTT. Residues: CASSYRQGNSPLHF.

The gene calls are TRBV18 and TRBJ1-2; a weak D match, TRBD1 (5 bases). Per germline, CDR1 KGHSH and CDR2 LQKENI. This CDR3 is built from 17 residues. Trimming removed 1 base from V and 0 bases from J, with 15 bases in between. CDR3 region: CASSPLEDGQANYGYTF. The CDR3 coding sequence is TGTGCCAGCTCACCACTCGAAGACGGACAAGCTAACTATGGCTACACCTTC.

This clone was found once. The chain links TRBV15 to TRBJ1-2, with 9 nucleotides matching TRBD1. The J segment lost 6 bases and the V segment lost 2 bases, leaving 10 bases of the junction unmatched. The V gene's germline CDR1 is LNHNV and CDR2 YYDKDF (reference sequence). The CDR3 is 16 amino acids. CDR3 nucleotides: TGTGCCACCAGCAGAAGCCTGGACAGGGGTTCCGATGGCTACACCTTC. It is translated as CATSRSLDRGSDGYTF.

The chain is built from TRBV19 and TRBJ2-3; the D is unclear. Germline CDR1 and CDR2: LNHDA and SQIVND (reference sequence). This CDR3 is 11 amino acids long. Trimming left V 3 bases short and J 4 bases short, with 2 bases between. The CDR3 DNA sequence: TGTGCCAGTAGTATCGCAGATACGCAGTATTTT. Translation gives CASSIADTQYF. The full variable domain, in which reference TRBV19 and TRBJ2-3 provide the parts outside the CDR3, is DGGITQSPKYLFRKEGQNVTLSCEQNLNHDAMYWYRQDPGQGLRLIYYSQIVNDFQKGDIAEGYSVSREKKESFPLTVTSAQKNPTAFYLCASSIADTQYFGPGTRLTVL.

The chain has TRBV11-2 and TRBJ1-3, with TRBD1 matching over 7 bases. The CDR3 sequence is 15 residues long. V lost 3 bases to trimming and J lost 4 bases; unmatched junction nucleotides: 6. Germline values: CDR1 SGHAT, CDR2 FQNNGV. This CDR3 is CASSFQPGQGNTIYF. The CDR3 coding sequence is TGTGCCAGCAGCTTTCAACCGGGACAGGGAAACACCATATATTTT.

V and J are TRBV29-1 and TRBJ1-2; TRBD1 matches 8 bases. Germline V gene sequence: CDR1 SQVTM, CDR2 ANQGSEA. The CDR3 spans 15 residues. Losses at the gene ends were 8 bases for V and 8 bases for J; bases not matched to a gene: 19. The DNA of the CDR3 is TGCAGCTACTCACCAGGTCAGGGGGCGCGAGGAGGCTACACCTTC. It yields the protein CSYSPGQGARGGYTF.

The chain's CDR3 is CASSYQGNDNSPLHF. The DNA of the CDR3 is TGTGCCAGCAGCTACCAGGGTAACGATAATTCACCCCTCCACTTT. The V call is TRBV7-3, the J call TRBJ1-6; a weak D match, TRBD1 (5 bases). CDR3 length: 15 residues. V was clipped by 4 bases and J by 5 bases, with 12 bases between them. Per germline, CDR1 SGHTA and CDR2 FQGTGA.